These 2 T cell receptor beta chains came from one sample sequenced in a study of cytomegalovirus exposure and HLA in healthy donors. PCR was performed using 60 Vbeta and 13 Jbeta primers. Profiling relied on immunoSEQ multiplex PCR, and the TCRdb table lists in-frame clones only, not all of them. Of under 200,000 clones detected, 77% appear once; the ten largest clones hold 2.6%. Sample: PBMCs. All receptors derive from a woman in her thirties or forties in good health and CMV-seropositive.

In this sample, this clone turned up a few times. The chain has TRBV10-1 and TRBJ1-5, with 9 bases matching TRBD1. CDR1 WNHNN and CDR2 SYGVQD come from the germline V gene (reference sequence). The CDR3 sequence is 16 residues long. The trim removed 4 bases at V and 0 bases at J, leaving 4 bases unmatched. In DNA form, the CDR3 reads TGCGCCAGCAGTGGTTGGACAGGGGATAGCAATCAGCCCCAGCATTTT. Translated: CASSGWTGDSNQPQHF.

V is TRBV2 and J is TRBJ2-7; tentatively, D is TRBD2 (5 bases). V lost 0 bases and J lost 5, with 11 bases in between. The germline V gene has CDR1 SNHLY and CDR2 FYNNEI. The CDR3 length is 14 residues. Written as DNA, the CDR3 is TGTGCCAGCAGTGAAGCAAGGCTAGCCGACGAGCAGTACTTC. Translation gives CASSEARLADEQYF.